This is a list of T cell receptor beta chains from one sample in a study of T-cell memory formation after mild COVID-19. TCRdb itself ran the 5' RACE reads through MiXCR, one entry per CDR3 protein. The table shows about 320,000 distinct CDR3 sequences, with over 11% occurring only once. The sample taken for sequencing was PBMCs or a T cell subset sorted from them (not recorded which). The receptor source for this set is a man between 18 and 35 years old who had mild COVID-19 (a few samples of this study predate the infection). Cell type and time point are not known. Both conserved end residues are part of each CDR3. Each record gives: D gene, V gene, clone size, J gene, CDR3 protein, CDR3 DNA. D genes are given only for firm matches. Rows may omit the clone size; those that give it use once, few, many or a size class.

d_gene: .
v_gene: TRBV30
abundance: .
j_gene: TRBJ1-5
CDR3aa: CAWSVRSVTQPQHF
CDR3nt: TGTGCCTGGAGTGTACGGTCGGTAACGCAGCCCCAGCATTTT

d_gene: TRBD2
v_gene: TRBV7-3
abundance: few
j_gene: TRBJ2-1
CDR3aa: CASSLGRGGVNEQFF
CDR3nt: TGTGCCAGCAGCTTGGGGCGGGGGGGAGTAAATGAGCAGTTCTTC

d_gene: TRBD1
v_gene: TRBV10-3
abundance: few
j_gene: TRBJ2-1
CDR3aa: CAIRAGQGGRNEQFF
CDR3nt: TGTGCCATCAGAGCGGGACAGGGTGGACGCAATGAGCAGTTCTTC

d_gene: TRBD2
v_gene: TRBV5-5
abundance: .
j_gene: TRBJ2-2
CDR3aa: CASSLSRLAGASGELFF
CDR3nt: TGTGCCAGCAGCTTGTCCCGACTAGCGGGGGCAAGCGGGGAGCTGTTTTTT

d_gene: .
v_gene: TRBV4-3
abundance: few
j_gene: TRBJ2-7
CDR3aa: CASSQDPLRTDEQYF
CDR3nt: TGCGCCAGCAGCCAAGATCCATTGAGGACAGACGAGCAGTACTTC

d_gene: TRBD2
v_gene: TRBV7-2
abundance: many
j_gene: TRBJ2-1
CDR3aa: CASSLVPSGGAGEQFF
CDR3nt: TGTGCCAGCAGCTTAGTTCCTAGCGGGGGGGCGGGTGAGCAGTTCTTC

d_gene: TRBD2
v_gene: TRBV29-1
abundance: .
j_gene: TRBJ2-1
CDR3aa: CSVEEYPRVAGVYNEQFF
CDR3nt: TGCAGCGTTGAAGAATATCCGAGGGTAGCGGGGGTATACAATGAGCAGTTCTTC

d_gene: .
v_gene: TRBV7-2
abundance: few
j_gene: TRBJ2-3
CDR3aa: CASSFFYAGPPTDTQYF
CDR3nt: TGTGCCAGCAGCTTTTTCTATGCAGGGCCCCCCACAGATACGCAGTATTTT

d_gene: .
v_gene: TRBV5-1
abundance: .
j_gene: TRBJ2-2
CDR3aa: CASSLALNTGELFF
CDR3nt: TGCGCCAGCAGCTTGGCCCTGAACACCGGGGAGCTGTTTTTT

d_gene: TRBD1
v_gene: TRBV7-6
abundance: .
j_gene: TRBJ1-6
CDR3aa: CASSLSGQVDGISPLHF
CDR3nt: TGTGCCAGCAGCTTATCAGGACAGGTAGACGGGATTTCACCCCTCCACTTT

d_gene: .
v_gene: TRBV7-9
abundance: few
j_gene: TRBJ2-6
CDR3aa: CASSSYNSGANVLTF
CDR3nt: TGTGCCAGCAGCTCCTATAACTCTGGGGCCAACGTCCTGACTTTC

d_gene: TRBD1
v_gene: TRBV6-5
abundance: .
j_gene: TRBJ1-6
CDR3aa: CASSWDRAKDSPLHF
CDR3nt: TGTGCCAGCAGCTGGGACAGGGCCAAGGATTCACCCCTCCACTTT

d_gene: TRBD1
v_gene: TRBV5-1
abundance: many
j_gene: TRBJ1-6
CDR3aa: CASSSQGDIRNSPLHF
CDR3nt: TGCGCCAGCAGCTCGCAGGGGGACATAAGAAATTCACCCCTCCACTTT

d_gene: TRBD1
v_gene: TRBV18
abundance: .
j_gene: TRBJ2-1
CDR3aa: CASSPNPGQGSSYNEQFF
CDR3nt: TGTGCCAGCTCACCCAACCCCGGACAGGGTAGTTCCTACAATGAGCAGTTCTTC

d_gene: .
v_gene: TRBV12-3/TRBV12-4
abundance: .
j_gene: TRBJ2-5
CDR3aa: CASSSSRNNQETQYF
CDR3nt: TGTGCCAGCAGTAGTAGCAGAAACAACCAAGAGACCCAGTACTTC

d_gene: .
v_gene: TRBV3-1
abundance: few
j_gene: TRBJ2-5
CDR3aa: CASSPVRGGEGVETQYF
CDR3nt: TGTGCCAGCAGCCCCGTCAGAGGAGGAGAAGGTGTAGAGACCCAGTACTTC

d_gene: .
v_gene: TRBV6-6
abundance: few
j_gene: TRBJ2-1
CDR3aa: CAGSGTEKFSSYNEQFF
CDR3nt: TGTGCCGGATCCGGGACGGAAAAGTTCAGCTCCTACAATGAGCAGTTCTTC

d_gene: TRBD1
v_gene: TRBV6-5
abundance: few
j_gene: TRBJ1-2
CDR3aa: CASSYQTGGGYGYTF
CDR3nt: TGTGCCAGCAGTTACCAGACAGGGGGTGGCTATGGCTACACCTTC

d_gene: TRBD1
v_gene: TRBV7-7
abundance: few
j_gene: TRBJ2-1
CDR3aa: CASSPDRGQEQFF
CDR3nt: TGTGCCAGCAGCCCTGACAGGGGACAAGAGCAGTTCTTC

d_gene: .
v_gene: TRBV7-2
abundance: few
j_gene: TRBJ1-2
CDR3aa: CASSLEPNYGYTF
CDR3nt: TGTGCCAGCAGCTTAGAACCTAACTATGGCTACACCTTC

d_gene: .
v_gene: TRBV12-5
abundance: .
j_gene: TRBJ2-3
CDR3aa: CASGLHLPGDTQYF
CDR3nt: TGTGCTAGTGGTTTGCACTTACCGGGGGATACGCAGTATTTT

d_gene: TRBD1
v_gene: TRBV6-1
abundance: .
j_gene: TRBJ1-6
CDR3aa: CASTGGQGGSPLHF
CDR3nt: TGTGCCAGCACTGGGGGACAGGGAGGTTCACCCCTCCACTTT

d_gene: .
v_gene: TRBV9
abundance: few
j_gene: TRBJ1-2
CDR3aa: CASSVGGSGDSRGYTF
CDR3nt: TGTGCCAGCAGCGTAGGGGGCTCTGGGGATAGCAGAGGCTACACCTTC

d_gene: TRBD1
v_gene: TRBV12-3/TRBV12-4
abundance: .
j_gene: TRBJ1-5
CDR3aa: CASRGQVMWGQPQHF
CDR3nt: TGTGCCAGCAGGGGACAGGTGATGTGGGGTCAGCCCCAGCATTTT

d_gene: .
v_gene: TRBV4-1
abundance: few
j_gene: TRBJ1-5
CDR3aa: CASSQVDLVLGGQPQHF
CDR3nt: TGCGCCAGCAGCCAAGTGGATTTAGTGTTGGGGGGCCAGCCCCAGCATTTT

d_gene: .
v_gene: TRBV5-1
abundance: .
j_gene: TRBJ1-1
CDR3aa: CASSLFSVGLMTEAFF
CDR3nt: TGCGCCAGCAGCCTTTTTTCGGTAGGATTGATGACTGAAGCTTTCTTT

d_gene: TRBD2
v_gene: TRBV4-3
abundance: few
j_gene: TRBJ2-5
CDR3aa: CASSQAPSGGETQYF
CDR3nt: TGCGCCAGCAGCCAAGCCCCTAGCGGGGGGGAGACCCAGTACTTC

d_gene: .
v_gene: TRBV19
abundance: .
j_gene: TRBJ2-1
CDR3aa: CASTSHPASYNEQFF
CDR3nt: TGTGCCAGTACTAGCCACCCGGCCTCGTACAATGAGCAGTTCTTC

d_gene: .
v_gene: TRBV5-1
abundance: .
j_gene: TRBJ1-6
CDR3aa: CASSLEALGAYNSPLHF
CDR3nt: TGCGCCAGCAGCTTGGAGGCGCTAGGGGCCTATAATTCACCCCTCCACTTT

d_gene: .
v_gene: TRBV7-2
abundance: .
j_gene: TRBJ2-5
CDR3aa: CASSLGGTAMLETQYF
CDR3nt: TGTGCCAGCAGCTTAGGGGGAACAGCGATGTTAGAGACCCAGTACTTC

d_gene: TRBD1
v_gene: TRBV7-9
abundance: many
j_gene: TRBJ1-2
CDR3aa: CASSLATGGGYTF
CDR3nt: TGTGCCAGCAGCTTAGCGACAGGGGGCGGCTACACCTTC

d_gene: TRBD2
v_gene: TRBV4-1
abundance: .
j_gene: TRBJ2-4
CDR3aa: CASSQDGNPGGAKNIQYF
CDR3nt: TGCGCCAGCAGCCAAGATGGTAACCCCGGGGGGGCCAAAAACATTCAGTACTTC

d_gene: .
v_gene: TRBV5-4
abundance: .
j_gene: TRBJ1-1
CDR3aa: CASSLVVSGGTEAFF
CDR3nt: TGTGCCAGCAGCTTGGTAGTATCAGGAGGCACTGAAGCTTTCTTT

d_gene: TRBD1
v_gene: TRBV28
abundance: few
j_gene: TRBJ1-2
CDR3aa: CASSLKAGQGAISYGYTF
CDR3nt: TGTGCCAGCAGTTTGAAGGCGGGACAGGGGGCAATTAGCTATGGCTACACCTTC

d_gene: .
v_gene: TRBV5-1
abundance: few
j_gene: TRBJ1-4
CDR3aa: CASKQGAGEKLFF
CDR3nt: TGCGCCAGTAAACAGGGAGCGGGTGAAAAACTGTTTTTT

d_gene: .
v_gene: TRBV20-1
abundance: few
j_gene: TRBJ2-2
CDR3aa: CSARQTNTGELFF
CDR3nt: TGCAGTGCTAGACAGACGAACACCGGGGAGCTGTTTTTT

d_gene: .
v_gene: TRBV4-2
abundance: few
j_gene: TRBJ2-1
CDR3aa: CASSQDVAGVNNEQFF
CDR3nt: TGTGCCAGCAGCCAAGATGTGGCAGGTGTTAACAATGAGCAGTTCTTC

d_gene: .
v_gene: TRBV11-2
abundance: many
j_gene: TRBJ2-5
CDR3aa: CASSLIPADSQETQYF
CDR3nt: TGTGCCAGCAGCTTAATTCCCGCGGACAGTCAAGAGACCCAGTACTTC

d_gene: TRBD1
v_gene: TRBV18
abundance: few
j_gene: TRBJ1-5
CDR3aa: CASSPGGWQPQHF
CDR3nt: TGTGCAAGCTCACCAGGGGGCTGGCAGCCCCAGCATTTT

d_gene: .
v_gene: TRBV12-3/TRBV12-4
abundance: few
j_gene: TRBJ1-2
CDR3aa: CASSFPGDYGYTF
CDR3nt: TGTGCCAGCAGTTTTCCAGGGGACTATGGCTACACCTTC

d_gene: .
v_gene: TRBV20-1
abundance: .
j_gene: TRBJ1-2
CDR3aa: CSARDLSLGYTF
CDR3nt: TGCAGTGCTAGAGATCTGTCCTTAGGCTACACCTTC

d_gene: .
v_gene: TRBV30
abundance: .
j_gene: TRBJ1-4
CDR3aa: CAWSGDEKLFF
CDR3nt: TGTGCCTGGAGTGGTGATGAAAAACTGTTTTTT

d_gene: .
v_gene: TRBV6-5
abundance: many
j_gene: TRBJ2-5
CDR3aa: CASSYSRGGETQYF
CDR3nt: TGTGCCAGCAGTTACAGTCGGGGCGGGGAGACCCAGTACTTC

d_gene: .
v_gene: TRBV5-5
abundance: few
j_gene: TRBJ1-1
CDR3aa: CASRAGGASTEAFF
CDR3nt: TGTGCCAGCAGGGCCGGGGGGGCCAGCACTGAAGCTTTCTTT

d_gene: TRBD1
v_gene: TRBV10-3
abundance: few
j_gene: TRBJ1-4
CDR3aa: CAIGGDRDEKLFF
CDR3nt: TGTGCCATCGGTGGGGACAGGGATGAAAAACTGTTTTTT

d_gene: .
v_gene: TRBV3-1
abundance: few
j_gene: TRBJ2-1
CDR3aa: CASGRGLAAPEQFF
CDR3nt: TGTGCCAGCGGGCGGGGGCTAGCGGCACCAGAGCAGTTCTTC

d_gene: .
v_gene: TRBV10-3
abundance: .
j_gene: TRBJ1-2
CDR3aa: CAIGKGYGYTF
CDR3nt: TGTGCCATCGGGAAGGGTTATGGCTACACCTTC